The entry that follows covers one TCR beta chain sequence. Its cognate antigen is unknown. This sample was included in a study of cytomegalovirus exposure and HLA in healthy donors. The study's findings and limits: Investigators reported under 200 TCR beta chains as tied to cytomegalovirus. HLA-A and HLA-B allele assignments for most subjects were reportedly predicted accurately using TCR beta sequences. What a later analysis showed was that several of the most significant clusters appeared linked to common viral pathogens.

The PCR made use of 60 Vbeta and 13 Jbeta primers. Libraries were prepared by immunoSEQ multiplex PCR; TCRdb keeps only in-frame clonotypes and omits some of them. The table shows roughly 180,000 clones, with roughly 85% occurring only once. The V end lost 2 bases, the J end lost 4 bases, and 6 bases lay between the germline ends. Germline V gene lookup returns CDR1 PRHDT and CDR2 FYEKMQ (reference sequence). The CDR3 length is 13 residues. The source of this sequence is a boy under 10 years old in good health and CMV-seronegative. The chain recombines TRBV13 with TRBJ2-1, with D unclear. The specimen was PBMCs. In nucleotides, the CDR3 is TGTGCCAGCAGCTTATGGAGTTACAATGAGCAGTTCTTC. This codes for CASSLWSYNEQFF.